Following are 16 T cell receptor beta chains from one sample sequenced in a study of T cell responses to AZD1222 COVID-19 vaccine. The assay was immunoSEQ multiplex PCR, and TCRdb's table has in-frame clones only and misses some. Of about 140,000 clones listed, 93% are singletons. Sequencing was performed on peripheral blood, taken on day 0 of AZD1222 vaccination. Source of these receptors: an adult in good health.

Here the CDR3 DNA reads TGTGCCAGCAGTTCCCATACAGGGTATTGGGCCGAAAAACTGTTTTTT. Translating gives CASSSHTGYWAEKLFF. The chain recombines TRBV28 with TRBJ1-4; a weak D match, TRBD1 (6 bases). The CDR3 is 16 amino acids. CDR1 is MDHEN and CDR2 is SYDVKM in the germline V gene. Trimming left V 4 bases short and J 8 bases short, with 20 bases between.

This clone was found a few times. The chain is built from TRBV2 and TRBJ2-1; a weak D match, TRBD2 (6 bases). V dropped 6 bases and J dropped 3 bases, with 12 bases sitting between them. The CDR3 consists of 14 residues. CDR1 and CDR2 (germline): SNHLY, FYNNEI. CDR3 loop: CASRASGRYNEQFF. CDR3 nucleotide sequence: TGTGCCAGCAGGGCAAGCGGGCGCTACAATGAGCAGTTCTTC.

J is TRBJ2-1 and V is TRBV19; 11 bases are shared with TRBD1. Germline CDR1 LNHDA, CDR2 SQIVND (reference sequence). The CDR3 has 13 amino acids. V trimming: 8 bases; J trimming: 7 bases; junction bases outside the gene matches: 4. The CDR3 region is CASSDRGLNEQFF. In nucleotides, the CDR3 is TGTGCCAGTTCGGACAGGGGGCTGAATGAGCAGTTCTTC.

This chain connects TRBV10-3 to TRBJ1-4; no clear D. The germline V and J ends were trimmed by 9 bases and 0 bases, with 8 bases remaining between them. This CDR3 contains 13 residues. Germline V CDR1 and CDR2: ENHRY, SYGVKD. Here the CDR3 DNA reads TGTGCCATATCCACGGCAACTAATGAAAAACTGTTTTTT. Residues: CAISTATNEKLFF.

This chain uses TRBV19 with TRBJ2-3; D may be TRBD1 (6 bases). Per germline, CDR1 LNHDA and CDR2 SQIVND (reference sequence). This CDR3 comprises 12 residues. V was shortened by 6 bases and J by 6 bases, with 10 bases between the two germline ends. CDR3 coding DNA: TGTGCCAGTAGCCCTGGACAGGATACGCAGTATTTT. Translated: CASSPGQDTQYF.

The rearrangement joins TRBV28 to TRBJ1-4; the D gene is possibly TRBD1 (5 bases). The V end lost 7 bases, the J end lost 4 bases, and 13 bases lay between the germline ends. Germline V gene data show CDR1 as MDHEN and CDR2 as SYDVKM. CDR3 size: 14 residues. The CDR3 here is CASTGGGFNEKLFF. The CDR3 DNA is TGTGCCAGCACCGGGGGGGGATTTAATGAAAAACTGTTTTTT.

In its sample, this clone was seen a few times. The V and J genes are TRBV24-1 and TRBJ2-5, with TRBD2 matching 10 bases. Per germline, CDR1 KGHDR and CDR2 SFDVKD. This CDR3 contains 16 residues. Losses at the gene ends were 9 bases for V and 3 bases for J; bases not matched to a gene: 12. The CDR3 nucleotides are TGTGCCACCTACCACCTACTAGCGGGAAAGGAAGAGACCCAGTACTTC. It is translated as CATYHLLAGKEETQYF.

The chain employs TRBV10-3 and TRBJ2-1; TRBD2 matches 11 bases. J lost 7 bases, V lost 6 bases, and 11 bases had no gene match. Germline lookup yields CDR1 ENHRY and CDR2 SYGVKD. This CDR3 has 16 residues. In DNA form, the CDR3 reads TGTGCCATCAGAGCTCTACTAGCGGGAGCTAGGAATGAGCAGTTCTTC. It translates to CAIRALLAGARNEQFF.

The CDR3 nucleotides are TGTGCCAGCAGCGTTCAGGACAGGGGTACAGATACGCAGTATTTT. Translated: CASSVQDRGTDTQYF. V gene TRBV9 combines with J gene TRBJ2-3; 9 bases align to TRBD1. The CDR3 is 15 amino acids. The ends lost 2 bases at V and 3 bases at J; junction bases unmatched: 4. Germline lookup yields CDR1 SGDLS and CDR2 YYNGEE.

The chain joins TRBV12-3 or TRBV12-4 to TRBJ1-6, with D maybe TRBD1 (6 bases). V lost 3 bases to trimming and J lost 9 bases, with 9 bases between them. The CDR3 contains 13 residues. The CDR3 nucleotides read TGTGCCAGCAGTTTGGACAGATTTTCACCCCTCCACTTT. The encoded protein is CASSLDRFSPLHF.

This CDR3 is CASTQTEIEAFF. Written as DNA, the CDR3 is TGTGCCAGCACTCAGACGGAGATTGAAGCTTTCTTT. The V and J genes are TRBV28 and TRBJ1-1; D is unresolved. The V gene lost 7 bases and the J gene lost 7 bases, with 13 bases spanning the gap. The germline V gene encodes CDR1 MDHEN and CDR2 SYDVKM. The CDR3 has 12 amino acids.

The rearrangement links TRBV30 to TRBJ1-5, with D perhaps TRBD1 (6 bases). Trimming took off 7 bases at V and 7 bases at J, with 17 bases between the two ends. Per germline, CDR1 GTSNPN and CDR2 SVGIG (reference sequence). The CDR3 contains 13 residues. CDR3 in DNA: TGTGCCTACGCTTACCAGGGGAGGCAGCCCCAGCATTTT. Translating gives CAYAYQGRQPQHF.

This sequence joins TRBV7-8 and TRBJ1-4; 9 bases are shared with TRBD1. The CDR3 is 15 residues long. Per germline, CDR1 SGHVS and CDR2 FQNEAQ. The J segment lost 5 bases and the V segment lost 0 bases, leaving 1 base of the junction unmatched. The CDR3 DNA follows: TGTGCCAGCAGCTTAGCTGGGACAGGGAATGAAAAACTGTTTTTT. Translation gives CASSLAGTGNEKLFF.

This chain uses TRBV28 with TRBJ2-7; 12 bases agree with TRBD2. V lost 3 bases to trimming and J lost 3 bases; unmatched junction nucleotides: 3. Germline CDR1 and CDR2: MDHEN and SYDVKM. The CDR3 spans 15 residues. The CDR3 nucleotides are TGTGCCAGCAGTTTTTCGGGACTAGCGGGCTACGAGCAGTACTTC. Translation: CASSFSGLAGYEQYF.

The chain combines TRBV27 with TRBJ2-1, with 9 bases aligning to TRBD2. After removal of 5 bases from V and 10 bases from J, the junction contained 9 bases not matched to a gene. Germline lookup yields CDR1 MNHEY and CDR2 SMNVEV (reference sequence). The CDR3 sequence is 14 residues long. The CDR3 DNA is TGTGCCAGCAGTGCTTTAGCGGGAGTAGGGGAGCAGTTCTTC. It encodes CASSALAGVGEQFF.

The J gene is TRBJ1-3, the V gene TRBV7-8; 7 bases agree with TRBD1. Germline V gene sequence: CDR1 SGHVS, CDR2 FQNEAQ. The CDR3 is 14 residues long. Trimming removed 3 bases from V and 2 bases from J; junction bases left unmatched: 1. CDR3 sequence reads: CASSFRGTGNTIYF. The CDR3 bases are TGTGCCAGCAGCTTCAGGGGGACTGGAAACACCATATATTTT. Variable domain in full (rest from reference TRBV7-8 and TRBJ1-3): GAGVSQSPRYKVAKRGQDVALRCDPISGHVSLFWYQQALGQGPEFLTYFQNEAQLDKSGLPSDRFFAERPEGSVSTLKIQRTQQEDSAVYLCASSFRGTGNTIYFGEGSWLTVV.